These 7 T cell receptor beta chains were sequenced from one sample in a study of CD8+ T cells in alopecia areata (dated by TCRdb to between 2017 and 2018). Libraries were built with the immunoSEQ multiplex PCR assay. RNA was extracted from all samples and reverse transcribed into cDNA as template for TCR sequencing. TCRdb mirrors the immuneACCESS table, restricted to in-frame sequences. Some clones are absent from its copies; in checked studies, under half trace to an unresolved V gene, and the reason for the others is unknown. This sample lists hundreds of thousands of clones; 50% to 65% were detected once. More than 0.4% of the sample is held by the ten biggest clonotypes. This sample's time point label indicates: baseline before oral tofacitinib. Sample: CD4+ T cells sorted from blood, taken at week 0. The receptors here all came from a human donor with alopecia areata.

The CDR3 DNA reads TGTGCCTGGACCATAGCCCGTAACAATGAGCAGTTCTTC. It specifies CAWTIARNNEQFF. V gene TRBV30 combines with J gene TRBJ2-1, with D unclear. The germline V gene has CDR1 GTSNPN and CDR2 SVGIG (reference sequence). V shed 4 bases and J shed 5 bases, with 12 bases lying between them. The CDR3 has 13 residues.

V usage is TRBV30 and J usage is TRBJ2-5, with a tentative D call TRBD1 (5 bases). V dropped 5 bases and J dropped 2 bases, with 15 bases sitting between them. The CDR3 totals 14 residues. Germline CDR1 reads GTSNPN; CDR2 reads SVGIG (reference sequence). CDR3 sequence reads: CAWSLRAFQETQYF. The CDR3 DNA follows: TGTGCCTGGTCTCTCAGGGCTTTTCAAGAGACCCAGTACTTC.

This clone has a handful of counts. The chain carries TRBV27 and TRBJ2-7; tentatively, D is TRBD1 or TRBD2 (5 bases each). The germline CDR1 and CDR2 sequences are MNHEY and SMNVEV (reference sequence). With 5 bases removed from V and 3 bases from J, the gap between germline ends came to 11 bases. The CDR3 contains 13 residues. The DNA of the CDR3 is TGTGCCAGCAGTCCAGAGGGGATCTACGAGCAGTACTTC. As protein: CASSPEGIYEQYF.

J is TRBJ2-3 and V is TRBV4-2; TRBD2 matches 11 bases. Trimming removed 0 bases from V and 3 bases from J; junction bases left unmatched: 2. Germline CDR1 LGHNA, CDR2 YNFKEQ. This CDR3 is built from 16 residues. The CDR3, as DNA: TGTGCCAGCAGCCAAGATATAGCGGGGGGGACAGATACGCAGTATTTT. It translates to CASSQDIAGGTDTQYF.

The chain recombines TRBV5-1 with TRBJ2-2; TRBD2 might be the D (5 bases). V was pared by 0 bases and J by 3 bases, with 6 bases between. The germline gives CDR1 SGHRS, CDR2 YFSETQ. This CDR3 is built from 14 residues. The CDR3 spells CASSLARDTGELFF. DNA for the CDR3: TGCGCCAGCAGCTTGGCGCGGGACACCGGGGAGCTGTTTTTT.

This clone was observed a few times. The chain couples TRBV10-3 to TRBJ1-1, with D perhaps TRBD1 (5 bases). Germline lookup yields CDR1 ENHRY and CDR2 SYGVKD. The V end lost 4 bases, the J end lost 4 bases, and 16 bases lay between the germline ends. CDR3 length equals 15 residues. CDR3 residues: CAISVSNRPGTEAFF. The CDR3 DNA is TGTGCCATCAGTGTGAGCAACAGGCCGGGCACTGAAGCTTTCTTT.

With respect to this clone: Other DNA sequences of this sample code for an identical CDR3. This chain connects TRBV5-1 to TRBJ2-6; D ambiguous. Germline V gene lookup returns CDR1 SGHRS and CDR2 YFSETQ. This CDR3 comprises 16 residues. V lost 0 bases, J lost 0 bases, and 7 bases lay in between. CDR3 in amino acids: CASSLGGGSGANVLTF. The CDR3 nucleotides read TGCGCCAGCAGCTTGGGCGGTGGCTCTGGGGCCAACGTCCTGACTTTC. The full variable domain, with the rest looked up from reference TRBV5-1 and TRBJ2-6, is KAGVTQTPRYLIKTRGQQVTLSCSPISGHRSVSWYQQTPGQGLQFLFEYFSETQRNKGNFPGRFSGRQFSNSRSEMNVSTLELGDSALYLCASSLGGGSGANVLTFGAGSRLTVL.